These 11 T cell receptor beta chains originate from one sample sequenced in a study of control samples from healthy donors and cancer patients. Sequenced by immunoSEQ multiplex PCR; TCRdb stores in-frame clones only, minus some. Altogether fewer than 85,000 clones are present, 75% to 90% being singletons, with the ten largest covering about 7.1%. Material for sequencing was blood. These receptors originate from a middle-aged man in good health.

The chain is built from TRBV6-4 and TRBJ2-1, with 10 bases that match TRBD1. The germline CDR1 and CDR2 sequences are MRHNA and SNTAGT. This CDR3 spans 15 amino acids. Germline trimming cut 2 bases from V and 7 bases from J; bases unmatched to any gene: 5. The CDR3 nucleotides are TGTGCCAGCAGTGACGTTGGGACAGGGGTAAATGAGCAGTTCTTC. Its protein is CASSDVGTGVNEQFF.

The J gene is TRBJ2-3, the V gene TRBV9, with D maybe TRBD2 (5 bases). The CDR3 spans 17 residues. Germline V gene lookup returns CDR1 SGDLS and CDR2 YYNGEE. The V end lost 3 bases, the J end lost 2 bases, and 19 bases lay between the germline ends. CDR3 sequence: CASSGGLLWTHTDTQYF. The CDR3, as DNA: TGTGCCAGCAGCGGAGGGTTACTCTGGACTCACACAGATACGCAGTATTTT.

The V and J genes are TRBV7-2 and TRBJ1-4; D is perhaps TRBD1 (6 bases). The length of the CDR3 is 16 residues. V shed 5 bases and J shed 0 bases, with 13 bases lying between them. Germline loops: CDR1 SGHTA, CDR2 FQGNSA. CDR3 sequence reads: CASSIPQGATNEKLFF. The DNA for the CDR3 is TGTGCCAGCAGCATCCCACAGGGAGCAACTAATGAAAAACTGTTTTTT.

The chain joins TRBV2 to TRBJ1-2, with D unclear. The CDR3 is 13 residues long. Per germline, CDR1 SNHLY and CDR2 FYNNEI. Trimming stripped 5 bases from V and 6 bases from J, with 13 bases between. The CDR3 here is CASSQALGDGYTF. As DNA, the CDR3 is TGTGCCAGCAGTCAGGCCCTAGGCGATGGCTACACCTTC.

The CDR3: CASSLGQENTEAFF. CDR3 DNA: TGTGCCAGCAGCCTTGGACAGGAGAACACTGAAGCTTTCTTT. The chain links TRBV3-1 (or the pseudogene TRBV3-2) to TRBJ1-1; TRBD1 agrees at 7 bases. With V trimmed by 4 bases and J by 1 base, 3 bases remained unmatched. This CDR3 has 14 residues. Germline V gene data show CDR1 as LGHDT and CDR2 as YNNKEL (reference sequence).

The chain employs TRBV19 and TRBJ2-1; perhaps TRBD2 as D (6 bases). This CDR3 is built from 15 residues. Germline CDR1 and CDR2: LNHDA and SQIVND (reference sequence). Deletions cut 6 bases from V and 8 bases from J, with 20 bases between. The CDR3 region is CASSITSLGSDEQFF. The CDR3 DNA reads TGTGCCAGTAGCATTACTAGCTTGGGCAGCGATGAGCAGTTCTTC.

The chain couples TRBV5-1 to TRBJ2-7; D remains unclear. Trimming stripped 5 bases from V and 0 bases from J, with 12 bases between. Germline CDR1 and CDR2: SGHRS and YFSETQ. The CDR3 covers 14 residues. In nucleotides, the CDR3 is TGCGCCAGCAGGTTTGACGTTAGCTCCTACGAGCAGTACTTC. Its translation is CASRFDVSSYEQYF.

The chain carries TRBV29-1 and TRBJ1-2; 10 bases map to TRBD1. The germline gives CDR1 SQVTM, CDR2 ANQGSEA. This CDR3 comprises 15 residues. With V trimmed by 2 bases and J by 7 bases, 10 bases remained unmatched. CDR3 sequence (DNA): TGCAGCGTTGAAAGGACAGGGGGGCGGGGATCTGGCTACACCTTC. Translated, it gives CSVERTGGRGSGYTF.

As for this clone: Other DNA sequences in this sample translate to the same CDR3. V usage is TRBV7-9 and J usage is TRBJ1-2; the D is unclear. The germline V gene has CDR1 SEHNR and CDR2 FQNEAQ (reference sequence). The CDR3 length is 13 residues. Between the trimmed V and J ends, which lost 5 bases and 4 bases, there was a span of 11 bases. DNA of the CDR3: TGTGCCAGCAGCCTTGCTGGCAGCTATGGCTACACCTTC. Amino acid sequence: CASSLAGSYGYTF.

The chain's CDR3 is CASSRGGGTDTQYF. The CDR3 DNA reads as TGTGCCAGCAGCCGCGGTGGGGGCACAGATACGCAGTATTTT. The V gene is TRBV6-5, the J gene TRBJ2-3; unclear D gene. The CDR3 extends over 14 amino acids. The germline CDR1 and CDR2 sequences are MNHEY and SVGAGI. V lost 6 bases and J lost 1, with 11 bases in between.

As concerns this clone: The same CDR3 also results from other DNA sequences found in this sample. The chain employs TRBV4-1 and TRBJ1-4; D uncertain. CDR3 size: 15 residues. V gave up 4 bases and J gave up 3 bases, with 12 bases separating them. Germline V gene data show CDR1 as MGHRA and CDR2 as YSYEKL. The CDR3 DNA reads TGCGCCAGCAGCCCGGATAGGGCGTCTAATGAAAAACTGTTTTTT. Translated: CASSPDRASNEKLFF.